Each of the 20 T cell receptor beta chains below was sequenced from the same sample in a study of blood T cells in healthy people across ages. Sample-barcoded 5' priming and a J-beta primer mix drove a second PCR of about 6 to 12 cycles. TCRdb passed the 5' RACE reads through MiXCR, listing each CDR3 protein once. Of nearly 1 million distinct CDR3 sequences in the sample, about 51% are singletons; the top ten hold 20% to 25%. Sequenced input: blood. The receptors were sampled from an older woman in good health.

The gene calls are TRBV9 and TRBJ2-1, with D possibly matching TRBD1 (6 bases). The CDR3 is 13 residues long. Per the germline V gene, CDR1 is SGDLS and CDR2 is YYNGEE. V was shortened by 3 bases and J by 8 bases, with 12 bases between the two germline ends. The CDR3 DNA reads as TGTGCCAGCAGCGAGCAGGGACACTATGAGCAGTTCTTC. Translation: CASSEQGHYEQFF.

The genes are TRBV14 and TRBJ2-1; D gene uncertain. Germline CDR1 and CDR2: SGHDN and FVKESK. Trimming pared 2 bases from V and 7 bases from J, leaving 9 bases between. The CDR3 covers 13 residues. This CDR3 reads CASSQRPKNEQFF. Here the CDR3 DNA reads TGTGCCAGCAGCCAACGGCCCAAGAATGAGCAGTTCTTC. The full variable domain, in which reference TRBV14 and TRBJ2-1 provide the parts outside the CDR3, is EAGVTQFPSHSVIEKGQTVTLRCDPISGHDNLYWYRRVMGKEIKFLLHFVKESKQDESGMPNNRFLAERTGGTYSTLKVQPAELEDSGVYFCASSQRPKNEQFFGPGTRLTVL.

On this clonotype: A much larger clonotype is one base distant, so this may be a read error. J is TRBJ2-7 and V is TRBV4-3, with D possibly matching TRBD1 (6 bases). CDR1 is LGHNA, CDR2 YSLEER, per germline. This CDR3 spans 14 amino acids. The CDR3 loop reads CANSLHRVSYEQYF. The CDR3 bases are TGCGCCAACAGCTTGCACAGGGTTTCCTACGAGCAGTACTTC.

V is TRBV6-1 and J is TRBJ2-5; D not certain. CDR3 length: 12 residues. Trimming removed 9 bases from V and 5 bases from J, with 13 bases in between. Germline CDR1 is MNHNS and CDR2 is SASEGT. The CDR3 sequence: CASKTQAETQYF. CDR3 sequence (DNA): TGTGCCAGTAAAACGCAAGCGGAGACCCAGTACTTC.

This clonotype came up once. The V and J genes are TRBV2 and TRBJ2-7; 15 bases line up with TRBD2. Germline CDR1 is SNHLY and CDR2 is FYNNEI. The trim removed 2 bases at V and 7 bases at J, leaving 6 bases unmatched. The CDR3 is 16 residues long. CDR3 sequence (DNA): TGTGCCAGCAGTGAAAGGACTAGCGGGAGGGTAGCTGAGCAGTACTTC. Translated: CASSERTSGRVAEQYF.

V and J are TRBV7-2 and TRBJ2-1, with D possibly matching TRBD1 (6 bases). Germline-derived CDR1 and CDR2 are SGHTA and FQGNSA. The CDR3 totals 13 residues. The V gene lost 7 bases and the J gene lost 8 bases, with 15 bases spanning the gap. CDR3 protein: CASKSTGTDEQFF. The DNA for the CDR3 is TGTGCCAGCAAGTCCACAGGGACCGATGAGCAGTTCTTC.

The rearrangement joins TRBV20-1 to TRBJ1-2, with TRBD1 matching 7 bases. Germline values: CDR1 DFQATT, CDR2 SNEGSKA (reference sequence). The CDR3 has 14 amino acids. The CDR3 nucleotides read TGCAGCGCCGATACCGGGACAGTGAGATATGGCTACACCTTC. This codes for CSADTGTVRYGYTF.

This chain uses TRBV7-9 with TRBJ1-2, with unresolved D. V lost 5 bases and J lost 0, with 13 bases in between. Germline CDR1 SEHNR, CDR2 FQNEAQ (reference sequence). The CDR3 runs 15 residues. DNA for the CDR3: TGTGCCAGCAGCCCCGACACCGGAGCTAACTATGGCTACACCTTC. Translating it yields CASSPDTGANYGYTF.

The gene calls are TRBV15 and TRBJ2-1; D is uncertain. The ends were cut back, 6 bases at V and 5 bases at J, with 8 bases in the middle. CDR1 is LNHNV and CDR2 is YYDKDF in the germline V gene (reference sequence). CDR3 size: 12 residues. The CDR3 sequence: CATSRPDNEQFF. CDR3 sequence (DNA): TGTGCCACCAGTAGACCAGACAATGAGCAGTTCTTC.

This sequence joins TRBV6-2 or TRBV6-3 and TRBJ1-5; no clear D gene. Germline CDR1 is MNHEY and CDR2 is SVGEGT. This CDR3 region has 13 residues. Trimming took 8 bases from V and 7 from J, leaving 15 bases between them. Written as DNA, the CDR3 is TGTGCCAGCGGCCAAGACGGACCGCAGCCCCAGCATTTT. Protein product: CASGQDGPQPQHF.

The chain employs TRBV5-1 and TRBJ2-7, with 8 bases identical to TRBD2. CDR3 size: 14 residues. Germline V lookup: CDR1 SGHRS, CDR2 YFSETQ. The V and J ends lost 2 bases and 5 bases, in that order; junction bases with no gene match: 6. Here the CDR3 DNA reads TGCGCCAGCAGCTTAAGCGGGAGCCGGAACGAGCAGTACTTC. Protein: CASSLSGSRNEQYF.

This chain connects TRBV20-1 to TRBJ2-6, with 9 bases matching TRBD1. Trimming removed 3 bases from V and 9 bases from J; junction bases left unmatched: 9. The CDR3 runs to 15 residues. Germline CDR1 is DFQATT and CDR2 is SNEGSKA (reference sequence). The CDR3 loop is CSARGGDRVFNVLTF. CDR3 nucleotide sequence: TGCAGTGCTAGGGGAGGGGACAGGGTGTTCAACGTCCTGACTTTC.

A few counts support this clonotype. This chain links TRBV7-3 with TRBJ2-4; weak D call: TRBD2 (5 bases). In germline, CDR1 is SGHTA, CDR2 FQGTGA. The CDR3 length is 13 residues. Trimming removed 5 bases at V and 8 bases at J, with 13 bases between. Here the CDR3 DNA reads TGTGCCAGCAGCCCTACTAGTTATGACATTCAGTACTTC. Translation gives CASSPTSYDIQYF.

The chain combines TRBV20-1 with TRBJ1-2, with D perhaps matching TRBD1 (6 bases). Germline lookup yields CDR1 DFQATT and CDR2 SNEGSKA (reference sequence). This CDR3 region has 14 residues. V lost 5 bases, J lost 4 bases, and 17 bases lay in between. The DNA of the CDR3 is TGCAGTGCTTCCCCGGACAGCCCGCTCTATGGCTACACCTTC. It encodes CSASPDSPLYGYTF.

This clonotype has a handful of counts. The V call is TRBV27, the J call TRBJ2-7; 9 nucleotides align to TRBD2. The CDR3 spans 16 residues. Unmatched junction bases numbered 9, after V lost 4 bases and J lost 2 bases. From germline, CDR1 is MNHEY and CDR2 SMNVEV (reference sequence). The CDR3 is CASSSYLAGPPYEQYF. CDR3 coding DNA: TGTGCCAGCAGTTCCTACCTAGCGGGGCCCCCCTACGAGCAGTACTTC.

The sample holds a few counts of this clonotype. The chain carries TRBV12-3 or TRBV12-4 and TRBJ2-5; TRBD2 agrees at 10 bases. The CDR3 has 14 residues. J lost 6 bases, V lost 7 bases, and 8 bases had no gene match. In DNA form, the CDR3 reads TGTGCCAGCAAGGAGCGGGAGGGAGGAAAGACCCAGTACTTC. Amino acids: CASKEREGGKTQYF.

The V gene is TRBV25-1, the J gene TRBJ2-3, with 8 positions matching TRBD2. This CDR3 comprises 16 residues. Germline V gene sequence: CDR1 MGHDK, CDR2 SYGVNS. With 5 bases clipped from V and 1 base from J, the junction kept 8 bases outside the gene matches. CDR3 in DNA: TGTGCCAGCAGTTCCCCACTCGGGGGGGGCACAGATACGCAGTATTTT. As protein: CASSSPLGGGTDTQYF.

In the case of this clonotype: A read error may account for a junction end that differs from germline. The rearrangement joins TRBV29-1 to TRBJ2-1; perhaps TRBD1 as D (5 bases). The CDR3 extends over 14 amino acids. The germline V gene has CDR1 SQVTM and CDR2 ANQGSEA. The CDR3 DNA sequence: TGCAGCGCTTCGGACACGAGCTCCTACAATGGGCAGTTCTTC. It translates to CSASDTSSYNGQFF.

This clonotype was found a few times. CDR3 coding DNA: TGCAGTGCTACCGCCGCCACAGGGCCCAACGAGCAGTACTTC. Protein product: CSATAATGPNEQYF. The J gene is TRBJ2-4, the V gene TRBV20-1; D might be TRBD1 (6 bases). The last part of the DNA fits TRBJ2-7 better; the J call may be wrong. The CDR3 is 14 amino acids. CDR1 DFQATT and CDR2 SNEGSKA come from the germline V gene (reference sequence).

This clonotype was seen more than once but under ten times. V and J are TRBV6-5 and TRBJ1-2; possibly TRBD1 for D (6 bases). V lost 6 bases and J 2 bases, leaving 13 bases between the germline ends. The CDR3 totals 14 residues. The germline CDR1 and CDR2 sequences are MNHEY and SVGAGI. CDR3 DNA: TGTGCCAGCAGGAAATCGGGGGCGAACTATGGCTACACCTTC. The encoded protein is CASRKSGANYGYTF.